This T cell receptor (beta chain) appears in the sequencing data of a study of shared clonotypes between healthy human individuals. Clones were read by immunoSEQ multiplex PCR, and TCRdb kept only the in-frame ones, dropping some. The data contain hundreds of thousands of clones, about 95% of them singletons. V shed 3 bases and J shed 10 bases, with 7 bases lying between them. Germline V gene lookup returns CDR1 DFQATT and CDR2 SNEGSKA (reference sequence). CDR3 size: 10 residues. The sequence came from a woman younger than 45 in good health. Sequences were obtained from naive CD4+ T cells sorted from blood. The subset denotes: CD45RA+ positively selected. The rearrangement joins TRBV20-1 to TRBJ2-1, with unresolved D. In DNA, the CDR3 is TGCAGTGCTAGGGGCCCGGAGCAGTTCTTC. Amino acids: CSARGPEQFF.